Below, one T cell receptor beta chain is given with its context. The antigen is unknown. This entry belongs to a study of PD-1 blockade in classical Hodgkin lymphoma. Overall study context: On a schedule of every 2 weeks, patients received nivolumab 3 mg/kg intravenously.

Study-level findings and limits: TCR diversity rose significantly by C4D1 in CD4+ but not CD8+ cells.

All the patients suffered relapse after autologous stem cell transplantation, and brentuximab vedotin exposure differed. Purified CD4+ T cells were obtained from thawed PBMCs through magnetic negative selection. The method was immunoSEQ multiplex PCR; TCRdb's version includes in-frame clones alone and lacks a portion of them. The table records 30,000 or so clones, roughly 87% of them present only once. CDR1 and CDR2 from the germline V gene are SGHDT and YYEEEE. Trimming shortened V by 4 bases and J by 3 bases, and 11 bases separated the two germline ends. CDR3 length: 13 residues. The TCR was taken from a human donor with classical Hodgkin lymphoma. V gene TRBV5-6 combines with J gene TRBJ2-7; D not certain. The sequencing used CD4+ T cells from blood, collected at baseline. The CDR3 DNA sequence: TGTGCCAGCAGCCTTACAATGAACTACGAGCAGTACTTC. Translated: CASSLTMNYEQYF.